This TCR beta chain was identified in a study of graft-versus-host responses after intestinal transplantation. Study overall: Recipients underwent multivisceral, liver-intestinal, or isolated intestinal transplants. Each patient got anti-thymocyte globulin induction, then tacrolimus and steroids for around 3 years. Findings and limits, study-wide: Allograft clonal ratios (graft-versus-host to host-versus-graft) were high in patients who had graft-donor T cell macrochimerism. Recipient marrow held GvH clones, some first seen in ileum or blood.

This clone appeared a single time. Its antigen remains unidentified. The germline V gene has CDR1 LGHNA and CDR2 YNFKEQ. Between the trimmed V and J ends, which lost 3 bases and 3 bases, there was a span of 9 bases. This CDR3 spans 13 amino acids. TCRdb keeps only in-frame clones here, not all; method: immunoSEQ multiplex PCR. This table holds 90,000 to 95,000 clones, approximately 90% found once. The sample here was unstimulated CD8+ T cells sorted from spleen or lymph node cells, taken before intestinal transplant. The gene calls are TRBV4-2 and TRBJ2-7, with D tentatively TRBD1 (6 bases). The sequence was obtained from a human donor who received an intestinal transplant. The DNA for the CDR3 is TGTGCCAGCAGCCACGAGGGGGACTACGAGCAGTACTTC. Its translation is CASSHEGDYEQYF.